The present T cell receptor (beta chain) was sequenced within a study of sequential checkpoint blockade in melanoma. As to this clone: The junction shows a germline mismatch at one end, possibly a read error.

The CDR3 covers 18 residues. Germline CDR1 is LNHDA and CDR2 is SQIVND (reference sequence). Only in-frame clones appear in the TCRdb table, and some are missing; sequencing was by immunoSEQ multiplex PCR. The table includes approximately 10,000 clones, more than 60% detected once. Described treatment: randomized to nivolumab then ipilimumab (arm A) or the reverse (arm B). Live CD3+CD8+ CD19− CD56− cells were sorted from PBMCs. The material was CD8+ T cells sorted from blood (inferred from file names), obtained from a patient given nivolumab and ipilimumab in sequence. This rearrangement joins TRBV19 to TRBJ1-2, with D possibly matching TRBD1 (6 bases). The receptor comes from a human donor with melanoma. The CDR3 coding sequence is TGTGCCAGTAATATAGGACCGGGACAAGGGCCCACTAACTATGGCTACACCTTC. Its translation: CASNIGPGQGPTNYGYTF. Variable domain in full (rest from reference TRBV19 and TRBJ1-2): DGGITQSPKYLFRKEGQNVTLSCEQNLNHDAMYWYRQDPGQGLRLIYYSQIVNDFQKGDIAEGYSVSREKKESFPLTVTSAQKNPTAFYLCASNIGPGQGPTNYGYTFGSGTRLTVV.